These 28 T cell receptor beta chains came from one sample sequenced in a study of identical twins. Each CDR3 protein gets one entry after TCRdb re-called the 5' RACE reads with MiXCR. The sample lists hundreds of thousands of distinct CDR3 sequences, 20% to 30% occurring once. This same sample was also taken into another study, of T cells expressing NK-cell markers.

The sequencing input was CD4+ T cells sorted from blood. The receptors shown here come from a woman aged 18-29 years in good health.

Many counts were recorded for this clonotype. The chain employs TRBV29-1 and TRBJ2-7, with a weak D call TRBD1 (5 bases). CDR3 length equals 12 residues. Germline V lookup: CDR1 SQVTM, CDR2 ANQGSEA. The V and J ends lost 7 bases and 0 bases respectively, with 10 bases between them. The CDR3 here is CSGGQGSYEQYF. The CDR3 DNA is TGCAGCGGTGGACAAGGCTCCTACGAGCAGTACTTC.

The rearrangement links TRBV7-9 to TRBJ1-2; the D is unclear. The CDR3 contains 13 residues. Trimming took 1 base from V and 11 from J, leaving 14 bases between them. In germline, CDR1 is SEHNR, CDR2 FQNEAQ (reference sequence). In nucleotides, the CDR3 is TGTGCCAGCAGCTTAGATATTGCCCTCCCTTACACCTTC. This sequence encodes CASSLDIALPYTF.

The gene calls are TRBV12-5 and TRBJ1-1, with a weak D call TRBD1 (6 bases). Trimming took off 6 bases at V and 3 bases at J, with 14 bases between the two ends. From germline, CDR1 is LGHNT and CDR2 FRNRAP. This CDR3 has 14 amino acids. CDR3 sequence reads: CASGPQGRDTEAFF. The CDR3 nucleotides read TGTGCTAGTGGCCCACAGGGACGGGACACTGAAGCTTTCTTT.

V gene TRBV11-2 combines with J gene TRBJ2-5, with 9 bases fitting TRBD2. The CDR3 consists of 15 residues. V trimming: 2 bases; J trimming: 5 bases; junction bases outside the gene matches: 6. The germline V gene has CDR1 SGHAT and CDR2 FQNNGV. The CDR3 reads CASSLYAGGLETQYF. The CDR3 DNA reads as TGTGCCAGCAGCTTATATGCGGGGGGGCTGGAGACCCAGTACTTC.

The CDR3 loop reads CASSWRTVEETQYF. CDR3 sequence (DNA): TGTGCCAGCAGCTGGAGGACGGTCGAAGAGACCCAGTACTTC. The V call is TRBV7-8, the J call TRBJ2-5; D perhaps matches TRBD2 (5 bases). The CDR3 runs 14 residues. Germline V lookup: CDR1 SGHVS, CDR2 FQNEAQ. Trimming removed 4 bases from V and 3 bases from J, with 12 bases in between.

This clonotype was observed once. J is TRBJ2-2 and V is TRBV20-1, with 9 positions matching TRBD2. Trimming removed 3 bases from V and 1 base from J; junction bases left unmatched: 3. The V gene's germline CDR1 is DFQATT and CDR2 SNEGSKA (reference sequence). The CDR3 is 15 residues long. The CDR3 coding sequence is TGCAGTGCTAGTAAGCGGGAGGAGAACACCGGGGAGCTGTTTTTT. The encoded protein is CSASKREENTGELFF.

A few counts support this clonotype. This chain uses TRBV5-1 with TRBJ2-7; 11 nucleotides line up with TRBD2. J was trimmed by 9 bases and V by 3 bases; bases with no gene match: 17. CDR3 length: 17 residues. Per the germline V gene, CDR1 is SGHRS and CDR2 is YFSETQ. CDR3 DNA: TGCGCCAGCAGCTGGACCCCTATAGCGGGAGGGCCCATCTCGCAGTACTTC. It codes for CASSWTPIAGGPISQYF. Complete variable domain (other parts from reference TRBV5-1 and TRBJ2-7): KAGVTQTPRYLIKTRGQQVTLSCSPISGHRSVSWYQQTPGQGLQFLFEYFSETQRNKGNFPGRFSGRQFSNSRSEMNVSTLELGDSALYLCASSWTPIAGGPISQYFGPGTRLTVT.

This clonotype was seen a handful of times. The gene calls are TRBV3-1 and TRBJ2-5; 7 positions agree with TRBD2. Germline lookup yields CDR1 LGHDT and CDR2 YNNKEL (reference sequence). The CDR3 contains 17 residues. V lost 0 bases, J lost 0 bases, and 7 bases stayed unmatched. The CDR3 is CASSQDRASGYQETQYF. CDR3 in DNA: TGTGCCAGCAGCCAAGATCGGGCTAGCGGATACCAAGAGACCCAGTACTTC.

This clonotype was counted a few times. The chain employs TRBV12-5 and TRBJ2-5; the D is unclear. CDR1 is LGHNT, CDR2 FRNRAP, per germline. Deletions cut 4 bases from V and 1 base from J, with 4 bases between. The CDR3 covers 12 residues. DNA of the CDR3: TGTGCTAGTGGTTCCCCCCAAGAGACCCAGTACTTC. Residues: CASGSPQETQYF.

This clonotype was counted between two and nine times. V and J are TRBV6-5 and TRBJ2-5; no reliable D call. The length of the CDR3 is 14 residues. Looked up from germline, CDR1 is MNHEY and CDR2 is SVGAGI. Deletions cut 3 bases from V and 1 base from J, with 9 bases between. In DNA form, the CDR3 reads TGTGCCAGCAGTTATAGTCTCCGCCAAGAGACCCAGTACTTC. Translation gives CASSYSLRQETQYF.

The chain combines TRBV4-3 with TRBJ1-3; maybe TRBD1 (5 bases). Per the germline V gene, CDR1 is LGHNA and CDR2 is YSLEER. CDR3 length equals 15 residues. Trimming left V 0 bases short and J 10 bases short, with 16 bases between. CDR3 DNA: TGCGCCAGCAGCCAAGATGCGGGGGGTGGAGGGACCATATATTTT. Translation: CASSQDAGGGGTIYF.

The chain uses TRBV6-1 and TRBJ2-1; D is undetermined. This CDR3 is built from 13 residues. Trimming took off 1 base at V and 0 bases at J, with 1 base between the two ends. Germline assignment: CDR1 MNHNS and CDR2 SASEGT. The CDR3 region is CASSEGSYNEQFF. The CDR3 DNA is TGTGCCAGCAGTGAAGGCTCCTACAATGAGCAGTTCTTC.

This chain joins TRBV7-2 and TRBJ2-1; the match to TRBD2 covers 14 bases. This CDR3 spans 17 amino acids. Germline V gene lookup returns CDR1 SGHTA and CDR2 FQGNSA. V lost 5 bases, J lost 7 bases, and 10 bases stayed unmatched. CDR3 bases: TGTGCCAGCAGCCCCAGACTAGCGGGAGGGCCCCCAAATGAGCAGTTCTTC. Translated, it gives CASSPRLAGGPPNEQFF.

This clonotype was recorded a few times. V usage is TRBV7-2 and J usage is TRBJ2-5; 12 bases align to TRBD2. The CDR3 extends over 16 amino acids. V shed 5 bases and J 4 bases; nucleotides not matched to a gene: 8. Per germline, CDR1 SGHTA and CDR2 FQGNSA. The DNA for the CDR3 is TGTGCCAGCAGCCCACTATTGACTAGCGGGAGAGAGACCCAGTACTTC. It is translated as CASSPLLTSGRETQYF.

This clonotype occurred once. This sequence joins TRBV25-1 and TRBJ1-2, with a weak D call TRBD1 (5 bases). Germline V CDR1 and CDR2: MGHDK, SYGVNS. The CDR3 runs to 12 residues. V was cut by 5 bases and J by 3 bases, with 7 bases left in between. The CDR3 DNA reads TGTGCCAGCAGTCGAGGGGACTATGGCTACACCTTC. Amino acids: CASSRGDYGYTF.

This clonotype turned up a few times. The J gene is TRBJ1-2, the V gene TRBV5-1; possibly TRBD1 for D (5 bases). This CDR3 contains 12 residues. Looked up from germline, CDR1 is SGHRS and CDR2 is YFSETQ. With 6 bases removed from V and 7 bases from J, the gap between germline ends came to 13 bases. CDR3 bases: TGCGCCAGCAATTCCCCGGGGGTTGGCTACACCTTC. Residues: CASNSPGVGYTF.

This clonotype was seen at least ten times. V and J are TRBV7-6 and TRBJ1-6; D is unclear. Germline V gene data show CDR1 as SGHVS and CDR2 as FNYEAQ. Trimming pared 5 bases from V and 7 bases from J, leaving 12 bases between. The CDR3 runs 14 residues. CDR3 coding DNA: TGTGCCAGCAGCCTATTGAAGGCAAATTCACCCCTCCACTTT. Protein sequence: CASSLLKANSPLHF.

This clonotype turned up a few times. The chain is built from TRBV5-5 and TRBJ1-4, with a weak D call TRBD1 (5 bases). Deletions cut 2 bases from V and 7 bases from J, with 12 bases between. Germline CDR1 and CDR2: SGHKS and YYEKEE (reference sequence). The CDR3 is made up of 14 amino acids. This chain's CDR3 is CASSFGGPGEKLFF. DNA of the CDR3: TGTGCCAGCAGCTTTGGGGGACCGGGTGAAAAACTGTTTTTT.

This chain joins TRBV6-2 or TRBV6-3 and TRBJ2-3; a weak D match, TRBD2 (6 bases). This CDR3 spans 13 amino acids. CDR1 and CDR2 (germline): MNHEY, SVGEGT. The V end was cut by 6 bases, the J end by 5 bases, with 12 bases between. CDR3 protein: CASSRDFGDTQYF. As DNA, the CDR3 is TGTGCCAGCAGCAGGGACTTCGGAGATACGCAGTATTTT.

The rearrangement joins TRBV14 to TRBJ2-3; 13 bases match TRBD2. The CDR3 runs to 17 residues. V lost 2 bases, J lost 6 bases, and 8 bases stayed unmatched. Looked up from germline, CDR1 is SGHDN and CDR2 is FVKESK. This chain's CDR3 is CASSQLLAGGPLDTQYF. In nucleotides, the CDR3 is TGTGCCAGCAGCCAACTACTAGCGGGGGGGCCCCTGGATACGCAGTATTTT.

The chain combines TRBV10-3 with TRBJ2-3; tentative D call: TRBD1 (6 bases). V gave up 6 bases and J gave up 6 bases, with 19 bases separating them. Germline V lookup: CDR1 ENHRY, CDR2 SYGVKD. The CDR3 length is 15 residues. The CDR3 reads CAISPDSLTGDTQYF. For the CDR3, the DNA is TGTGCCATCAGCCCGGACAGCCTCACCGGGGATACGCAGTATTTT.

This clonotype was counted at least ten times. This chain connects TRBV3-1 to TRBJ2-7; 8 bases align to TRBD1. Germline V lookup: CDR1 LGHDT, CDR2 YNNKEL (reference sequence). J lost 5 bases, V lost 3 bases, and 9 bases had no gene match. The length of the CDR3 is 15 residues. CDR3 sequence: CASSQAGQGVHEQYF. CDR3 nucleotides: TGTGCCAGCAGCCAGGCAGGACAGGGCGTCCACGAGCAGTACTTC.

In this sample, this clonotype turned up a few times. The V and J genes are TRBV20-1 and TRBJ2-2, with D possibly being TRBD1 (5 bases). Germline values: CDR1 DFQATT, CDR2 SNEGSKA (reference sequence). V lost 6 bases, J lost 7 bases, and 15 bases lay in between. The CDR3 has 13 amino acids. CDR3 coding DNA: TGCAGTGCCCCGAACAGGCAGAGCGGGGAGCTGTTTTTT. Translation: CSAPNRQSGELFF.

The CDR3 protein is CSAGPLAKNIQYF. The CDR3 DNA is TGCAGTGCCGGGCCCCTAGCCAAAAACATTCAGTACTTC. The V call is TRBV20-1, the J call TRBJ2-4; unclear D gene. Germline V CDR1 and CDR2: DFQATT, SNEGSKA (reference sequence). Trimming took off 6 bases at V and 0 bases at J, with 9 bases between the two ends. The CDR3 totals 13 residues.

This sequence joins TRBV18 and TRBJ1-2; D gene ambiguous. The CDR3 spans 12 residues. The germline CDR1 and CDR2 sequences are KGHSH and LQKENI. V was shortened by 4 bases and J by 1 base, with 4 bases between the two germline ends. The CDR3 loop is CASSLFNYGYTF. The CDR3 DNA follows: TGTGCCAGCTCACTCTTTAACTATGGCTACACCTTC.

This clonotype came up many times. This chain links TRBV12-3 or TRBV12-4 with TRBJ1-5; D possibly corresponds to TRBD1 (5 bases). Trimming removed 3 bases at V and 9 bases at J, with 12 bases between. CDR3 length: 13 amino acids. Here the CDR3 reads CASSLGDSTPQHF. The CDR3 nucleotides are TGTGCCAGCAGTTTGGGAGACAGTACGCCCCAGCATTTT.

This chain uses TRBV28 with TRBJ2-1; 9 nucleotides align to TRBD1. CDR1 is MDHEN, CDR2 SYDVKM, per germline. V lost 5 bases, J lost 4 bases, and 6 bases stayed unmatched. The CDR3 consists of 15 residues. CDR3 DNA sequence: TGTGCCAGCAGTCCCGGGACAGGGCCTTACAATGAGCAGTTCTTC. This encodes CASSPGTGPYNEQFF.

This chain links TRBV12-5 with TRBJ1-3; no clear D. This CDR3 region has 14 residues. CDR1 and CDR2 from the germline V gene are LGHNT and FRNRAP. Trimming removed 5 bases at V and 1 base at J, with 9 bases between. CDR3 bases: TGTGCTAGTGGTGACGGTCGGTCTGGAAACACCATATATTTT. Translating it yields CASGDGRSGNTIYF.